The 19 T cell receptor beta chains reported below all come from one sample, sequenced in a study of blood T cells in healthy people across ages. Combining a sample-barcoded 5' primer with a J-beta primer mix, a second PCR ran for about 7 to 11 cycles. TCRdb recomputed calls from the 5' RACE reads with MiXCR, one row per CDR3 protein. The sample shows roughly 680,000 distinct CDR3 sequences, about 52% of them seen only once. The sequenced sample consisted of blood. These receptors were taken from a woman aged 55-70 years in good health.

CDR3 coding DNA: TGTGCCAGCAAACAGGGGGGTACGTCCTACGAGCAGTACTTC. Residues: CASKQGGTSYEQYF. The chain links TRBV28 to TRBJ2-7, with 8 positions matching TRBD1. Germline trimming cut 7 bases from V and 1 base from J; bases unmatched to any gene: 6. Looked up from germline, CDR1 is MDHEN and CDR2 is SYDVKM. This CDR3 has 14 amino acids.

The CDR3 region is CASSAGQGIDGYTF. The DNA of the CDR3 is TGTGCCAGCAGCGCTGGACAGGGGATAGATGGCTACACCTTC. The V and J genes are TRBV7-2 and TRBJ1-2; 9 nucleotides agree with TRBD1. Germline V CDR1 and CDR2: SGHTA, FQGNSA. The CDR3 covers 14 residues. The J segment lost 6 bases and the V segment lost 5 bases, leaving 7 bases of the junction unmatched.

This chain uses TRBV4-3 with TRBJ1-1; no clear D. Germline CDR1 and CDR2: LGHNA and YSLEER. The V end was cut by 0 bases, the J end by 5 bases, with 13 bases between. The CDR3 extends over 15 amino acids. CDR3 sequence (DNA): TGCGCCAGCAGCCAAGATGCCTATTCTGGGACTGAAGCTTTCTTT. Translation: CASSQDAYSGTEAFF.

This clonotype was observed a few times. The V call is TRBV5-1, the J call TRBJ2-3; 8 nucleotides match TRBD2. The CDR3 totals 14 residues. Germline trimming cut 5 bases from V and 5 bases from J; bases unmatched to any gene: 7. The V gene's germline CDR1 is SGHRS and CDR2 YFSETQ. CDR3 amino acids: CASSEAGVGDTQYF. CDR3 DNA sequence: TGCGCCAGCAGTGAAGCGGGAGTGGGAGATACGCAGTATTTT.

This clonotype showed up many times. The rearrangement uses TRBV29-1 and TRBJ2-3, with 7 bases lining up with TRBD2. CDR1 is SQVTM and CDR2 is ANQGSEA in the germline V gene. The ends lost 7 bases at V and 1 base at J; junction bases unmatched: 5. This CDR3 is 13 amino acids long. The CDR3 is CSGGSGGTDTQYF. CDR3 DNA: TGCAGCGGGGGAAGCGGGGGCACAGATACGCAGTATTTT.

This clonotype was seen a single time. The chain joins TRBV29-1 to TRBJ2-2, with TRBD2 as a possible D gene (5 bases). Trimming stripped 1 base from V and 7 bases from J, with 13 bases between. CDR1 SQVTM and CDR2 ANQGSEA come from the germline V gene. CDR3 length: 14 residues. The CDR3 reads CSVEGARGFGELFF. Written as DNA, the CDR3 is TGCAGCGTTGAAGGCGCCCGGGGTTTCGGGGAGCTGTTTTTT.

DNA of the CDR3: TGCGCCAGCAGCTTTGGTGGAGTGACTAGCGGGAGCAATGAGCAGTACTTC. Translating it yields CASSFGGVTSGSNEQYF. V gene TRBV5-1 combines with J gene TRBJ2-5; TRBD2 matches 12 bases. CDR1 is SGHRS, CDR2 YFSETQ, per germline. The CDR3 covers 17 residues. The V gene end was trimmed by 2 bases and the J gene end by 11 bases; junction bases not matched to a gene: 16.

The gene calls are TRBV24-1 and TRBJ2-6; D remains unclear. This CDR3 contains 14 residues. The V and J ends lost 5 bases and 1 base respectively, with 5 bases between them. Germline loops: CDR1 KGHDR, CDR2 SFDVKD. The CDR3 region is CATSVGSGANVLTF. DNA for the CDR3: TGTGCCACCAGTGTTGGATCTGGGGCCAACGTCCTGACTTTC.

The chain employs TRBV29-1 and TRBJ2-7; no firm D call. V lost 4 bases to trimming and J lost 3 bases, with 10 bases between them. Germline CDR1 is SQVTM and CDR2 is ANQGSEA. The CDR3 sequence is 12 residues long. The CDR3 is CSVGDGDYEQYF. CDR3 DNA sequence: TGCAGCGTTGGAGACGGAGACTACGAGCAGTACTTC.

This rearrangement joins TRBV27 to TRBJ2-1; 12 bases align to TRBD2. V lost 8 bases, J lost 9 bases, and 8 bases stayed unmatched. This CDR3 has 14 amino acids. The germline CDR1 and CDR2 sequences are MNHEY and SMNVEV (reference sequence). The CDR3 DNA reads TGTGCCAGCTTTGGACTAGCGGGAAGAGTTGAGCAGTTCTTC. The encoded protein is CASFGLAGRVEQFF.

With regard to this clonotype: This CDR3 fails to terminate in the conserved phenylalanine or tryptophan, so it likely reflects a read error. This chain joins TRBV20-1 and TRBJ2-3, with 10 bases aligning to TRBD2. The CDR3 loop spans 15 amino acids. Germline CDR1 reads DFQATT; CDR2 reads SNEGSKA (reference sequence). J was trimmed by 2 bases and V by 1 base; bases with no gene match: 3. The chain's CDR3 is CSARALAGATDTQYY. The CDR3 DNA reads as TGCAGTGCTAGAGCCCTAGCGGGAGCCACAGATACGCAGTATTAT.

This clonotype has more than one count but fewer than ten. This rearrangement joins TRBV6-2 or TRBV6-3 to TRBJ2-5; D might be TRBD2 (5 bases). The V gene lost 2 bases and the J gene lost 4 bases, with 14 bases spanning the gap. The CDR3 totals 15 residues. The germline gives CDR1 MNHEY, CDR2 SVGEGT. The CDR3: CASSYGSNAGETQYF. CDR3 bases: TGTGCCAGCAGTTACGGATCTAACGCGGGAGAGACCCAGTACTTC.

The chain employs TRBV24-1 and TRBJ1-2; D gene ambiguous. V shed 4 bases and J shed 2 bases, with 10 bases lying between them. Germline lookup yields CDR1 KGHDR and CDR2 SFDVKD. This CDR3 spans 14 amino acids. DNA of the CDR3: TGTGCCACCAGTGACCCAGCAGGAAACTATGGCTACACCTTC. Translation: CATSDPAGNYGYTF.

CDR3 bases: TGTGCCAGCACCGATAAATTAGCGGGAGTACCCTACAATGAGCAGTTCTTC. It codes for CASTDKLAGVPYNEQFF. This chain links TRBV12-3 or TRBV12-4 with TRBJ2-1, with 9 bases matching TRBD2. Germline trimming cut 7 bases from V and 2 bases from J; bases unmatched to any gene: 12. CDR3 length: 17 amino acids.

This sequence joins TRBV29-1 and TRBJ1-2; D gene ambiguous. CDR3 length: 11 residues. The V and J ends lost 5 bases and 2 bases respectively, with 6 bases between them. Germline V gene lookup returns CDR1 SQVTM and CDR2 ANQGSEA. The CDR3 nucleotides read TGCAGCGTTTCAGAGAACTATGGCTACACCTTC. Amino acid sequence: CSVSENYGYTF.

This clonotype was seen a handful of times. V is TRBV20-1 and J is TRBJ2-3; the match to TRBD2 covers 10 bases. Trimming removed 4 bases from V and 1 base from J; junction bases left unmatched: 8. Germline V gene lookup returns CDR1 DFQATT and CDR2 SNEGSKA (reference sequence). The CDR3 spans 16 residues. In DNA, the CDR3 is TGCAGTGCTATAAAGACTAGCGGGCGCCGCACAGATACGCAGTATTTT. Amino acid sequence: CSAIKTSGRRTDTQYF.

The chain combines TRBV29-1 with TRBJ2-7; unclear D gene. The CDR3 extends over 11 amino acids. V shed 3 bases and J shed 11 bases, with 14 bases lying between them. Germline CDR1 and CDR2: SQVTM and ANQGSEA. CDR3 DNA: TGCAGCGTTGATGAAGGCAGGCTGGAGTACTTC. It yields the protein CSVDEGRLEYF.

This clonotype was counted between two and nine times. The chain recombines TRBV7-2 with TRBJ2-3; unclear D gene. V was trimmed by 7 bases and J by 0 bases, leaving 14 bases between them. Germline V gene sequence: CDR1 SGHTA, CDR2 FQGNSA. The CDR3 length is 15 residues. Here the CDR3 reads CASTAVASSTDTQYF. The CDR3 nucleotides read TGTGCCAGCACCGCCGTAGCCTCTAGCACAGATACGCAGTATTTT. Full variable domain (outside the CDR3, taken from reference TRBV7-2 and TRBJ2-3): GAGVSQSPSNKVTEKGKDVELRCDPISGHTALYWYRQSLGQGLEFLIYFQGNSAPDKSGLPSDRFSAERTGGSVSTLTIQRTQQEDSAVYLCASTAVASSTDTQYFGPGTRLTVL.

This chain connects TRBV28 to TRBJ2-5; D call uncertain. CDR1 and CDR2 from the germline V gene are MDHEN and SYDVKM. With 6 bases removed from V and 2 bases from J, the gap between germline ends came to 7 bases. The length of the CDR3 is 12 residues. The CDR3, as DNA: TGTGCCAGCAGATCCCTTCAAGAGACCCAGTACTTC. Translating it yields CASRSLQETQYF.